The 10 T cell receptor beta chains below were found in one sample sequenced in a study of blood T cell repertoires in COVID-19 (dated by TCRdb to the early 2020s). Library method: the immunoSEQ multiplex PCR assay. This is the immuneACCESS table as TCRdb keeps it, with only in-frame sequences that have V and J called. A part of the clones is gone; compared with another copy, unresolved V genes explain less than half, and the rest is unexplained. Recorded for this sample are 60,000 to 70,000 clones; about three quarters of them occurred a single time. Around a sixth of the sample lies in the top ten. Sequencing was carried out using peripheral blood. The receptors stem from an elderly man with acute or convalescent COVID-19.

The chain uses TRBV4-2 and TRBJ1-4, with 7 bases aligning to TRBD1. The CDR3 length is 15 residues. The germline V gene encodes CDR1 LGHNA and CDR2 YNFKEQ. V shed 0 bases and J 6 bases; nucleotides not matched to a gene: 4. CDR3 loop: CASSQDPGQYEKLFF. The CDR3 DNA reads TGTGCCAGCAGCCAAGATCCGGGACAGTATGAAAAACTGTTTTTT.

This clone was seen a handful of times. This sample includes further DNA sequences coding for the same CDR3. CDR3 sequence: CASSIGDRGIYEQYF. The DNA for the CDR3 is TGTGCCAGTAGTATAGGGGACAGAGGAATCTACGAGCAGTACTTC. The chain uses TRBV19 and TRBJ2-7; 7 nucleotides match TRBD1. From germline, CDR1 is LNHDA and CDR2 SQIVND (reference sequence). Unmatched junction bases numbered 6, after V lost 1 base and J lost 3 bases. CDR3 size: 15 residues.

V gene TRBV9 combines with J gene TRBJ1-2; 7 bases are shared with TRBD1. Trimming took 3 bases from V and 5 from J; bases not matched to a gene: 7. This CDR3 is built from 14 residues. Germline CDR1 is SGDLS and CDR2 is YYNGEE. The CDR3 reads CASSASEGAYGYTF. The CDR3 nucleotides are TGTGCCAGCAGCGCCTCGGAGGGGGCTTATGGCTACACCTTC.

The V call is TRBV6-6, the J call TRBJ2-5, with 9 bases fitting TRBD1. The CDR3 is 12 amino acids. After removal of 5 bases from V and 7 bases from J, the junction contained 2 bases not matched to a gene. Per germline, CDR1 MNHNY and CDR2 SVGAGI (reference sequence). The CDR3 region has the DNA TGTGCCAGCAGTCCACAGGGGGCGACCCAGTACTTC. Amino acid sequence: CASSPQGATQYF.

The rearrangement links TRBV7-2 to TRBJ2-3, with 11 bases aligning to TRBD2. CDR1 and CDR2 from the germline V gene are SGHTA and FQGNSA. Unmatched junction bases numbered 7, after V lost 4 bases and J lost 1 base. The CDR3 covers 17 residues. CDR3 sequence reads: CASSSLAGGMGTDTQYF. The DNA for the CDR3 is TGTGCCAGCAGCTCCCTAGCGGGAGGTATGGGCACAGATACGCAGTATTTT. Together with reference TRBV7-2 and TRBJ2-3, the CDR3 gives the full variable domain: GAGVSQSPSNKVTEKGKDVELRCDPISGHTALYWYRQSLGQGLEFLIYFQGNSAPDKSGLPSDRFSAERTGGSVSTLTIQRTQQEDSAVYLCASSSLAGGMGTDTQYFGPGTRLTVL.

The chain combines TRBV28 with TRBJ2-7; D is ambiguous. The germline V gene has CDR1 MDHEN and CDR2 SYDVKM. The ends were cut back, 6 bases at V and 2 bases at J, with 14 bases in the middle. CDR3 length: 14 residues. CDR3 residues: CASRSSTIPYEQYF. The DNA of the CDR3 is TGTGCCAGCAGATCATCCACTATTCCCTACGAGCAGTACTTC.

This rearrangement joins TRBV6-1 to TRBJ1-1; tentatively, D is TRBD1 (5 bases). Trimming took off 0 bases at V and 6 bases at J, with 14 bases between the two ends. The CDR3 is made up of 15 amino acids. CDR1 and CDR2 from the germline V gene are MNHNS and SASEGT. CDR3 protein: CASSEAASGGPEAFF. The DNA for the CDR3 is TGTGCCAGCAGTGAAGCAGCTAGCGGGGGTCCTGAAGCTTTCTTT.

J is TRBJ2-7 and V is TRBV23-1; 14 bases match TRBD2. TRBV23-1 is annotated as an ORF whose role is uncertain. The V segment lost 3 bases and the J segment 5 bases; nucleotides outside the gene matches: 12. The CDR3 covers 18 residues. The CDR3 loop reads CASSHRGLAGVGSDEQYF. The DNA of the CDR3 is TGCGCCAGCAGTCATCGGGGACTAGCGGGAGTAGGAAGCGACGAGCAGTACTTC.

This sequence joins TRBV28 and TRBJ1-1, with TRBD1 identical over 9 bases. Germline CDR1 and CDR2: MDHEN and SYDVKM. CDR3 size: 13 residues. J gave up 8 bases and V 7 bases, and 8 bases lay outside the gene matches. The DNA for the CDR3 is TGTGCCAGCACCCTGACAGGGGGGAGGGAAGCTTTCTTT. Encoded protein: CASTLTGGREAFF. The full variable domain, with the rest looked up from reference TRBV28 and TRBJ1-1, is DVKVTQSSRYLVKRTGEKVFLECVQDMDHENMFWYRQDPGLGLRLIYFSYDVKMKEKGDIPEGYSVSREKKERFSLILESASTNQTSMYLCASTLTGGREAFFGQGTRLTVV.

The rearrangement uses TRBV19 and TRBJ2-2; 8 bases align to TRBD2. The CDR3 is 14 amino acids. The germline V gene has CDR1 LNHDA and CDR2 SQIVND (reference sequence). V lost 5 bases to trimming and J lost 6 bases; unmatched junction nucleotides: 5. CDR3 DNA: TGTGCCAGTAGTCCAAGAGCGGGAGCCGGGGAGCTGTTTTTT. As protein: CASSPRAGAGELFF.